This entry concerns a single T cell receptor (beta chain). Its antigen is not identified. At one boundary the junction diverges from the germline segment, which might be a read error. The record originates from a study of tumor and adjacent non-tumor tissue in lung cancer. Study information: Stage I to III disease affected 9 to 10 men and roughly 5 women aged about 31 to 80. Samples averaged roughly 4.2 million productive TCRbeta reads each.

The library came from three nested PCR rounds adapted from ARM-PCR protocols. TCRdb called the multiplex PCR reads again in MiXCR, with one record for every CDR3 protein. Counted here are some 73,000 distinct CDR3 sequences, around 80% occurring once; the ten biggest clones make up roughly half. Study observations and caveats: Tumor tissue had significantly higher TCR diversity than normal lung. Tumor repertoires had a smaller top 100 clone share than normal lung.

No cell sorting was done before RNA was extracted from the tissue. Distant lung tissue was collected more than 3 cm away from the tumor edge. The TCR was taken from a man aged 60 to 75 with non-small cell lung cancer. What was sequenced was distant non-tumor lung tissue.

This CDR3 is CASSQAVRSNQPQHF. As DNA, the CDR3 is TGTGCCAGCAGCCAAGCTGTCCGTAGCAATCAGCCTCAGCATTTT. The chain links TRBV4-2 to TRBJ1-5; D call uncertain. The CDR3 spans 15 residues. Germline V CDR1 and CDR2: LGHNA, YNFKEQ.